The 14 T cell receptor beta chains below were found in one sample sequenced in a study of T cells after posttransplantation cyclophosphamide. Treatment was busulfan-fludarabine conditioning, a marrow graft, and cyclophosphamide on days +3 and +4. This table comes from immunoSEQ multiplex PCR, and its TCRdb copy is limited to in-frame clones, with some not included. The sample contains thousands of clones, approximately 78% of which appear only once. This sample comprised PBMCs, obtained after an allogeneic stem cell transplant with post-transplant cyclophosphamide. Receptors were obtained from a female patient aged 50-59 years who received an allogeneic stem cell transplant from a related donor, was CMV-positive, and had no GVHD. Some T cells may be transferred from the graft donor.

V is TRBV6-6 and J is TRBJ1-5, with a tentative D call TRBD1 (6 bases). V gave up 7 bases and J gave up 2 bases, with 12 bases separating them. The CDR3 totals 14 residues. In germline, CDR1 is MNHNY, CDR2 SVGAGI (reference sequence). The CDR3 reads CASNEQGGNQPQHF. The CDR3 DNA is TGTGCCAGCAACGAACAGGGAGGCAATCAGCCCCAGCATTTT.

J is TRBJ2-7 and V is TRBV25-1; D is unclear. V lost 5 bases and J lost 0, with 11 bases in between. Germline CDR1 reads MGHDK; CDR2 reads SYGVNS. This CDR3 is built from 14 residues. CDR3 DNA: TGTGCCAGCAGTACGGCTAGTAGCTCCTACGAGCAGTACTTC. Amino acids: CASSTASSSYEQYF.

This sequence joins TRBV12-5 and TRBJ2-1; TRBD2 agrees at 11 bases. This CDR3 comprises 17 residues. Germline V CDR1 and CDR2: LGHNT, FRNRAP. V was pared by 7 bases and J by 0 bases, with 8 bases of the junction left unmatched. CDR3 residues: CASATLAGVSSYNEQFF. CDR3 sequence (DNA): TGTGCTAGTGCCACACTAGCGGGGGTTAGCTCCTACAATGAGCAGTTCTTC.

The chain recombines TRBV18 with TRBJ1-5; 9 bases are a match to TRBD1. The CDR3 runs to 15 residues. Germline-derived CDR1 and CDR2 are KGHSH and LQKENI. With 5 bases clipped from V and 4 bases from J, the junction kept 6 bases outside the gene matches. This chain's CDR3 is CASSGAGQGNQPQHF. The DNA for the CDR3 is TGTGCCAGCTCAGGCGCGGGACAGGGTAATCAGCCCCAGCATTTT.

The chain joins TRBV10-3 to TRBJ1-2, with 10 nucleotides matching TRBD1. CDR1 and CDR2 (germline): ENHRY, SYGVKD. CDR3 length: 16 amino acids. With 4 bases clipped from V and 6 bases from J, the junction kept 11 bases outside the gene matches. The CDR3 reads CAISGLSGTGVNGYTF. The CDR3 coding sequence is TGTGCCATCAGTGGGTTGTCGGGGACAGGGGTAAATGGCTACACCTTC.

The CDR3, as DNA: TGTGCCAGTAGCCCCGGGACTAGCAAGGAGACCCAGTACTTC. Amino acids: CASSPGTSKETQYF. The rearrangement uses TRBV19 and TRBJ2-5; 9 nucleotides match TRBD2. Germline loops: CDR1 LNHDA, CDR2 SQIVND (reference sequence). J lost 5 bases, V lost 6 bases, and 7 bases had no gene match. This CDR3 comprises 14 residues.

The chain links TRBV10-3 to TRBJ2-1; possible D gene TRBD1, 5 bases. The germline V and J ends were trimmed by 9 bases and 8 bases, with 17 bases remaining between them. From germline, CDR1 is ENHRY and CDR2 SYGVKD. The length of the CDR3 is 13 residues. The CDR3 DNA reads TGTGCCATTTCCCCAGGGAAACACGATGAGCAGTTCTTC. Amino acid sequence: CAISPGKHDEQFF.

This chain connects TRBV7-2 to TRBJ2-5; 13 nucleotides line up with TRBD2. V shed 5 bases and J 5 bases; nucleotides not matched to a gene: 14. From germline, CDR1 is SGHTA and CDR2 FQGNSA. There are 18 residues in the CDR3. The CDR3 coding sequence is TGTGCCAGCAGCCACACCGGGACTAGCGGGGCCCTGGCGGAGACCCAGTACTTC. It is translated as CASSHTGTSGALAETQYF.

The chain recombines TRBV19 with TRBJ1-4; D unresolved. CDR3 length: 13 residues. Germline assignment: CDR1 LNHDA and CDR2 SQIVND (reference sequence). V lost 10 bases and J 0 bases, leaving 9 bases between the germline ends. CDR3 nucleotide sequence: TGTGCCACCCGGGGTGCAACTAATGAAAAACTGTTTTTT. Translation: CATRGATNEKLFF.

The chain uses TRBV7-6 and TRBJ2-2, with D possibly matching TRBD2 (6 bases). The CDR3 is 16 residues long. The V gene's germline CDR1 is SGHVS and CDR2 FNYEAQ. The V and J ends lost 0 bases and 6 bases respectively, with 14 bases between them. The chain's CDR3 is CASSLAGGAVSGELFF. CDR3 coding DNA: TGTGCCAGCAGCTTAGCAGGCGGGGCCGTCTCCGGGGAGCTGTTTTTT.

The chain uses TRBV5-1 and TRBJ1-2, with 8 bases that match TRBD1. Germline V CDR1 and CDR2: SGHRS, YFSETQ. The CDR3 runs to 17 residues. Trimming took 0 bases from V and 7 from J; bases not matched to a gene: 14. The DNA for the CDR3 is TGCGCCAGCAGCTTGGGTGAGACAGGGGCCTTTCTTGCTGGCTACACCTTC. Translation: CASSLGETGAFLAGYTF.

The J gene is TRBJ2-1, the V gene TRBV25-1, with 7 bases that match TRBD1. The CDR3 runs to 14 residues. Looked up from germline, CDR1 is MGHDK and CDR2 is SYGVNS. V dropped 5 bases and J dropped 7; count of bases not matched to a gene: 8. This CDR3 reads CASSNDRVANEQFF. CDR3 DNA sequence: TGTGCCAGCAGTAACGACAGGGTAGCAAATGAGCAGTTCTTC.

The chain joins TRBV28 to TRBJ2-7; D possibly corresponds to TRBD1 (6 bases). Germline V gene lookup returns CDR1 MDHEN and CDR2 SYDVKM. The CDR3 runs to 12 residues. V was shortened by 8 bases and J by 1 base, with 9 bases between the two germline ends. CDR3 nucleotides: TGTGCCAGCCGGGACACATCCTACGAGCAGTACTTC. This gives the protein CASRDTSYEQYF.

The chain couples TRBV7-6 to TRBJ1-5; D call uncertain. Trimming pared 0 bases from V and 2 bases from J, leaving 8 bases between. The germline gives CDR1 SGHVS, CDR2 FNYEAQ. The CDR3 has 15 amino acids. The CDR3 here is CASSLAAGRNQPQHF. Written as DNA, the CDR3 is TGTGCCAGCAGCTTAGCGGCGGGCCGCAATCAGCCCCAGCATTTT.